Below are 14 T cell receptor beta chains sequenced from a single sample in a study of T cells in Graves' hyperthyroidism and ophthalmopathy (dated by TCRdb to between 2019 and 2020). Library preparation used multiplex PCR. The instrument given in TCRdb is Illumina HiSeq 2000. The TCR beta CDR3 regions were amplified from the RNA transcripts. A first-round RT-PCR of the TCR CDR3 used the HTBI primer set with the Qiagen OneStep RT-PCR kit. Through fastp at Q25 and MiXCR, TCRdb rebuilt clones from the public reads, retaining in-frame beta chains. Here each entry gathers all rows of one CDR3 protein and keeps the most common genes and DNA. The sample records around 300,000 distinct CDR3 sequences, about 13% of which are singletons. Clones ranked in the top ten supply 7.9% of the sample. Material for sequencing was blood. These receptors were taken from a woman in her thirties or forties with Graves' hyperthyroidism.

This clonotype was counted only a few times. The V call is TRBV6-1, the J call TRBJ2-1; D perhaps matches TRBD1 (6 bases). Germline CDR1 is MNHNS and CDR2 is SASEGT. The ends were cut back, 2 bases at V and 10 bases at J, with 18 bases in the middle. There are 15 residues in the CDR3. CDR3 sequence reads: CASSESRTPGQEQFF. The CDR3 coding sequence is TGTGCCAGCAGTGAATCCCGCACTCCTGGACAGGAGCAGTTCTTC.

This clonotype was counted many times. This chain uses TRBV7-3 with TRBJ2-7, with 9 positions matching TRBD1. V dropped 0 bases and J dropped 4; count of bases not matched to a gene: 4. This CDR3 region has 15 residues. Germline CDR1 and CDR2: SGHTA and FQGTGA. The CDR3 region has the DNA TGTGCCAGCAGCTTAACTGGGGGACAGGGTTACGAGCAGTACTTC. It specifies CASSLTGGQGYEQYF.

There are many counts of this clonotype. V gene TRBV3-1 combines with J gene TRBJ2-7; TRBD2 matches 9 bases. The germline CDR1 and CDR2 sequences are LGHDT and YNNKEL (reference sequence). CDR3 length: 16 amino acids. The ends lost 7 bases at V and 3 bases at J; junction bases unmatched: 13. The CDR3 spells CASIVRKREVIYEQYF. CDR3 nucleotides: TGTGCCAGCATCGTAAGAAAGCGGGAGGTAATCTACGAGCAGTACTTC.

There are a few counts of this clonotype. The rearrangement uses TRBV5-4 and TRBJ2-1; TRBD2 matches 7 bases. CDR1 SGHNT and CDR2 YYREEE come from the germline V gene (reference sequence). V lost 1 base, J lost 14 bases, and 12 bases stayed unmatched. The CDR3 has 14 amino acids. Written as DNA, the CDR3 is TGTGCCAGCAGCTTGAGAAGCGGGGAGGGGTCAAAGTTCTTC. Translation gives CASSLRSGEGSKFF.

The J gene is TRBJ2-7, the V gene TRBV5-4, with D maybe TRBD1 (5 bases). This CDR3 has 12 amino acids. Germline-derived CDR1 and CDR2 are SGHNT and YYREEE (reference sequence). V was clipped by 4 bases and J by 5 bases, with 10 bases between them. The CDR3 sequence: CASSLDTNEQYF. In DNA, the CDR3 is TGTGCCAGCAGCCTGGACACTAACGAGCAGTACTTC.

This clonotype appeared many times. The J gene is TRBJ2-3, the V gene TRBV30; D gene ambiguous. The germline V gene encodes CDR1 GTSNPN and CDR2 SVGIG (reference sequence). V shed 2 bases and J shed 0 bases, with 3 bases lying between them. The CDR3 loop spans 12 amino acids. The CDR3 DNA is TGTGCCTGGAGTTCTAGCACAGATACGCAGTATTTT. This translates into CAWSSSTDTQYF. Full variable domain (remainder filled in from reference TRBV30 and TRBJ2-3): SQTIHQWPATLVQPVGSPLSLECTVEGTSNPNLYWYRQAAGRGLQLLFYSVGIGQISSEVPQNLSASRPQDRQFILSSKKLLLSDSGFYLCAWSSSTDTQYFGPGTRLTVL.

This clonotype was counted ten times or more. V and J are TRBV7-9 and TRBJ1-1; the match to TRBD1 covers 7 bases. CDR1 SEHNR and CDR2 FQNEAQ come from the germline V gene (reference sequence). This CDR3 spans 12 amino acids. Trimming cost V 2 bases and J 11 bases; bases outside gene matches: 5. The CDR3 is CASSLNDRVAFF. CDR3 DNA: TGTGCCAGCAGCTTAAATGACAGGGTTGCTTTCTTT.

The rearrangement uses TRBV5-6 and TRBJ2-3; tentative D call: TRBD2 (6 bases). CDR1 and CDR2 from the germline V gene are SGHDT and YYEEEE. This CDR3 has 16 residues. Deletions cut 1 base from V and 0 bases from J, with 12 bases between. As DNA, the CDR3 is TGTGCCAGCAGCTTGAGAATAGCGGCTAGCACAGATACGCAGTATTTT. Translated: CASSLRIAASTDTQYF.

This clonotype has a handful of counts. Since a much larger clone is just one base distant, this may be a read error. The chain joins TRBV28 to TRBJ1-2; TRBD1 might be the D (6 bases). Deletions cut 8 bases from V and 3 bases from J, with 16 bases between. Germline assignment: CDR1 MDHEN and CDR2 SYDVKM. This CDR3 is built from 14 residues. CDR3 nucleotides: TGTGCCAGCGAACCCCCTGGGGGCGACTATGGCTACACCTTC. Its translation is CASEPPGGDYGYTF.

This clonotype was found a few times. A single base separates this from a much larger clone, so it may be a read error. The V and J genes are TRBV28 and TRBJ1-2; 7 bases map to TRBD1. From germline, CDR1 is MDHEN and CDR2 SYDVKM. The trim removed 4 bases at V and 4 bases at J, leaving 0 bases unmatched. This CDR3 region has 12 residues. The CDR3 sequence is CASSWDSYGYTF. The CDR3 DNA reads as TGTGCCAGCAGTTGGGACAGCTATGGCTACACCTTC.

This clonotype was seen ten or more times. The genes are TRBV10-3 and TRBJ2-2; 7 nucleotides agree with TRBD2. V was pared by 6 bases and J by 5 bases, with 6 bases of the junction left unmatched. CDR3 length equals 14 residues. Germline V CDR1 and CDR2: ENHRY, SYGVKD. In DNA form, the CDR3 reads TGTGCCATCAGCACCAGACTAGCTACCGGGGAGCTGTTTTTT. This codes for CAISTRLATGELFF.

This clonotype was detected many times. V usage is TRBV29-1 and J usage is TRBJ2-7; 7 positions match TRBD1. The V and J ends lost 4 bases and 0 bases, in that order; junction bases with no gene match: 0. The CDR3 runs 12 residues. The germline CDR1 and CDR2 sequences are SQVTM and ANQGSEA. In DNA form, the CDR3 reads TGCAGCGTTGCAGGGGGCTCCTACGAGCAGTACTTC. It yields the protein CSVAGGSYEQYF.

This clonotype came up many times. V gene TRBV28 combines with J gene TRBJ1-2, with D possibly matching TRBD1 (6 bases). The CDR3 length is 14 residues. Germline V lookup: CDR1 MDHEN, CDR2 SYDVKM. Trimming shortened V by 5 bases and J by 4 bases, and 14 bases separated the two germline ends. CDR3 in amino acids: CASSPQGFVYGYTF. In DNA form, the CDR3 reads TGTGCCAGCAGTCCCCAGGGGTTCGTCTATGGCTACACCTTC.

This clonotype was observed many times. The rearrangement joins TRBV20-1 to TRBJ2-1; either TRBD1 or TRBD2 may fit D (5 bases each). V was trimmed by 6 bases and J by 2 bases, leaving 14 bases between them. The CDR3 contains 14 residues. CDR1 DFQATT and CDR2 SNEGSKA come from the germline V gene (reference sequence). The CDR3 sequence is CSARSLGAYNEQFF. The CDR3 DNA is TGCAGTGCCCGAAGTCTGGGGGCCTACAATGAGCAGTTCTTC.